The entry that follows covers one TCR beta chain sequence. No cognate antigen has been identified for it. No base-level quality is on record; no much larger clone is a single base apart. The sample belongs to a study of blood T cell repertoires in COVID-19 (dated by TCRdb to about 2020). With regard to the full study: Samples covering the acute and convalescent phases of COVID-19 were provided by collaborators in the United States, Italy and Spain. The prospective study material was composed of cDNA or gDNA derived from T cells, B-cell-depleted T cells, or PBMCs. Deeply sampled blood TCRbeta repertoires from subjects exposed to, actively infected with, or recovered from COVID-19 were included in the dataset. A freely available public database, intended as a resource for researchers studying the immune response to SARS-CoV-2, is where the repertoires were released. Samples came from the ongoing ImmuneRACE study (first 160 participants) plus 1,254 subjects from 6 global collaborators. The sample metadata nearly always contained a de-identified subject ID, COVID-19 status, age in years and sex. Where HLA class I and class II types were available, the types were taken from metadata supplied by the sample provider, not from assay-based typing. General conclusions and limits of the study: The quantity of clinical and demographic metadata differed by source and by participant and was supplied without curation.

Via the germline V gene, CDR1 is ENHRY and CDR2 SYGVKD. The germline V and J ends show losses of 3 bases and 0 bases respectively, and no gene match explains 4 bases of the junction. The CDR3 goes from the cysteine to the phenylalanine over 19 residues. Only the CDR3 DNA is retained, 57 bases long and in frame from the first base. TCRbeta CDR3 regions were amplified from genomic DNA by means of the immunoSEQ Assay, a bias-controlled multiplex PCR. The published analysis was carried out like this. Within the assay, amplification of reference gene primers was used to estimate how many nucleated cells each sample contained. Sequence reads were collapsed and filtered to measure the absolute abundance of every unique TCRbeta CDR3 rearrangement. For each sample, productive Simpson clonality was calculated as the square root of Simpson's diversity index over productive rearrangements. The table comes from immuneACCESS by way of TCRdb, which keeps in-frame sequences with V and J called. Part of the clones is missing from these tables; in studies checked, under half for an unresolved V gene and the rest for unknown reasons. The D gene and trimming were derived from the DNA, and the V and J assignments and clone size from that table. The sample profile shows some 250,000 clones; roughly 84% of them were found once. The top ten clones comprise around 3.2% of the sample.

Collaborating institutions collected whole blood in K2EDTA tubes following their own protocols. Collaborator samples were shipped for TCRbeta analysis as frozen whole blood, isolated PBMCs, or DNA extracted from either sample type. What was sequenced was peripheral blood. This chain joins TRBV10-3 to TRBJ2-2; TRBD2 lines up with 16 middle nucleotides. This clonotype was obtained from a woman aged 18-30 years with acute or convalescent COVID-19. The DNA sequence is TGTGCCATCAGTGACCCGGGACTAGCGGGAGGGCCGAACACCGGGGAGCTGTTTTTT. The translation is CAISDPGLAGGPNTGELFF.